The sequence of this T cell receptor beta chain was determined in a study of blood T cells in healthy people across ages. This clonotype was seen repeatedly, ten times or more. Antigen specificity is unknown. General study results and limits: Diversity estimated from one million T cells was considered an underestimate. There were more naive CD4+ cells and higher diversity in long-lived donors than in aged donors.

The CDR3 loop spans 15 amino acids. Trimming left V 6 bases short and J 5 bases short, with 16 bases between. Per the germline V gene, CDR1 is MNHEY and CDR2 is SVGAGI. Alongside a J-beta primer mix, a sample-barcoded 5' primer served in a second PCR lasting about 7 to 11 cycles. A template-switch adaptor with 12 random nucleotides tagged each cDNA molecule. TCRdb recomputed calls from the 5' RACE reads with MiXCR, one row per CDR3 protein. The sample includes around 500,000 distinct CDR3 sequences, about 27% of them seen just once. These data were also reused for a study on T cells of mothers and their children.

The source of this sequence is a boy younger than 10 in good health. The sequencing input was blood. The chain has TRBV6-5 and TRBJ2-2, with D maybe TRBD1 (6 bases). The CDR3 bases are TGTGCCAGCAGGGTGTCTTCTACAGGGACCGGGGAGCTGTTTTTT. Translated: CASRVSSTGTGELFF.